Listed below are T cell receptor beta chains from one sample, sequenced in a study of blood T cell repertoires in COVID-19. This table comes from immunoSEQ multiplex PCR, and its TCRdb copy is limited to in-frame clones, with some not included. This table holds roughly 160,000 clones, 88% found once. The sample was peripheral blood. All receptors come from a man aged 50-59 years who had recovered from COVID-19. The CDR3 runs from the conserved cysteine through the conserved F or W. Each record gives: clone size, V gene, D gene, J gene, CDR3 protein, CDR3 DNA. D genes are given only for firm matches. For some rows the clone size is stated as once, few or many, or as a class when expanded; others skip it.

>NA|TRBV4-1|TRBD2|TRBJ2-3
CASSQGRGADTQYF
TGCGCCAGCAGCCAAGGCCGGGGGGCAGATACGCAGTATTTT
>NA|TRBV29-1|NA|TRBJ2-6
CSVERGTGANVLTF
TGCAGCGTTGAAAGGGGGACTGGGGCCAACGTCCTGACTTTC
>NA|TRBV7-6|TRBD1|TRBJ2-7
CASSSTSGQGAGEQYF
TGTGCCAGCAGCTCCACATCCGGACAGGGGGCTGGCGAGCAGTACTTC
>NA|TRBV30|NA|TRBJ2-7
CAWTRGGQGPYEQYF
TGTGCCTGGACCCGGGGGGGACAGGGACCCTACGAGCAGTACTTC
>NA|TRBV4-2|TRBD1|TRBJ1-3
CASSREGQGSGNTIYF
TGTGCCAGCAGCCGCGAGGGACAGGGGTCTGGAAACACCATATATTTT
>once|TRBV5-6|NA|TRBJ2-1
CASSLWEDSYNEQFF
TGTGCCAGCAGCTTGTGGGAGGATTCCTACAATGAGCAGTTCTTC
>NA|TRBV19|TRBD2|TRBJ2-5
CASSSGLAGGRETQYF
TGTGCCAGTAGTTCGGGACTAGCGGGGGGGAGAGAGACCCAGTACTTC
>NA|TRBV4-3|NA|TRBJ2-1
CASSQDQTGRYEQFF
TGCGCCAGCAGCCAAGATCAAACAGGGAGATATGAGCAGTTCTTC
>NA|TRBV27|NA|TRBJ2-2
CASSLTSGELFF
TGTGCCAGCAGCTTAACGAGCGGGGAGCTGTTTTTT
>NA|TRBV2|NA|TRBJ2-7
CASSLGTSRTLTEQYF
TGTGCCAGCAGTCTGGGGACTTCGAGGACCCTTACCGAGCAGTACTTC
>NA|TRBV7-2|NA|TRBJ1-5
CASSLVRGMGQPQHF
TGTGCCAGCAGCTTAGTGAGGGGGATGGGGCAGCCCCAGCATTTT
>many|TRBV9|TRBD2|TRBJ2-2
CASSVEGRESNTGELFF
TGTGCCAGCAGCGTAGAGGGGCGGGAGTCGAACACCGGGGAGCTGTTTTTT
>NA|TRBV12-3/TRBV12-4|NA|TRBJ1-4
CASRDSPNEKLFF
TGTGCCAGCAGGGACAGTCCTAATGAAAAACTGTTTTTT
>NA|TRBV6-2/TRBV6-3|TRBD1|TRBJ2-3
CASSRPGTGTDTQYF
TGTGCCAGCAGTCGTCCCGGGACAGGCACAGATACGCAGTATTTT
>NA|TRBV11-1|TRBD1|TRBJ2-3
CASRETGAVTDTQYF
TGTGCCAGCAGGGAGACAGGGGCCGTCACAGATACGCAGTATTTT
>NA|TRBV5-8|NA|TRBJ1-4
CASSLHLRSEKLFF
TGTGCCAGCAGCTTGCATTTACGGTCTGAAAAACTGTTTTTT
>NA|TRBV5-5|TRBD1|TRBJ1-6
CASSSVTGINNSPLHF
TGTGCCAGCAGCTCTGTGACAGGGATTAATAATTCACCCCTCCACTTT
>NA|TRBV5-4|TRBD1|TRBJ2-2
CASSLAGTGTGELFF
TGTGCCAGCAGCTTGGCCGGGACAGGTACCGGGGAGCTGTTTTTT
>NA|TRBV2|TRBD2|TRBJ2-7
CASRTSGIYEQYF
TGTGCCAGCAGGACTAGCGGGATCTACGAGCAGTACTTC
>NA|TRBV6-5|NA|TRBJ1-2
CASSYSVGGDGGGYTF
TGTGCCAGCAGTTACTCCGTGGGAGGCGACGGCGGCGGCTACACCTTC
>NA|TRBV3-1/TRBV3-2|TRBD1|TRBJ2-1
CASSPGGTGGGEQFF
TGTGCCAGCAGCCCCGGCGGGACAGGGGGCGGTGAGCAGTTCTTC
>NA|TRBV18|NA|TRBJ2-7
CASSPTVGAYEQYF
TGTGCCAGCTCACCGACGGTGGGAGCCTACGAGCAGTACTTC
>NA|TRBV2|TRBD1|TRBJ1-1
CASSQTGPTEAFF
TGTGCCAGCAGCCAGACAGGGCCTACTGAAGCTTTCTTT
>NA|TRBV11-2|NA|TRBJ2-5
CASSQGGQKTQYF
TGTGCCAGCAGCCAGGGAGGTCAAAAGACCCAGTACTTC
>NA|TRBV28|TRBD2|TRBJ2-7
CASRGGLGEQYF
TGTGCCAGCCGGGGGGGTTTAGGAGAGCAGTACTTC
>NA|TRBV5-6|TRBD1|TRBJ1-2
CASSWGTGRSWLGGYTF
TGTGCCAGCAGCTGGGGGACAGGGCGTTCCTGGCTTGGTGGCTACACCTTC
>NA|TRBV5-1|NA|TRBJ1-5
CASSLGGASNQPQHF
TGCGCCAGCAGCCTAGGGGGAGCGAGTAATCAGCCCCAGCATTTT
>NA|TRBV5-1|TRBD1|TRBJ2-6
CASSLGQGSAGANVLTF
TGCGCCAGCAGCTTGGGACAGGGCTCGGCTGGGGCCAACGTCCTGACTTTC
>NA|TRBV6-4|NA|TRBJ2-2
CASSDPEYGGELFF
TGTGCCAGCAGTGACCCGGAGTACGGCGGGGAGCTGTTTTTT
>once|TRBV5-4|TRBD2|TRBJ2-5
CASSSQRGGGETQYF
TGTGCCAGCAGCTCCCAGCGGGGGGGTGGAGAGACCCAGTACTTC
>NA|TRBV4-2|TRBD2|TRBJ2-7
CASSLGTTRSEQYF
TGTGCCAGCAGCCTGGGGACTACGCGGTCCGAGCAGTACTTC